These 3 T cell receptor beta chains originate from one sample sequenced in a study of blood T cell repertoires in COVID-19. Assay: immunoSEQ multiplex PCR; the TCRdb copy retains only in-frame clones and omits some. The table includes 90,000 to 100,000 clones, 84% detected once. The sequencing input was peripheral blood. The receptor source for this set is a man aged 60 to 75 with acute or convalescent COVID-19.

The chain combines TRBV5-5 with TRBJ1-1; TRBD1 is a possible D gene (5 bases). Per germline, CDR1 SGHKS and CDR2 YYEKEE (reference sequence). This CDR3 has 18 amino acids. With 0 bases removed from V and 3 bases from J, the gap between germline ends came to 21 bases. CDR3 region: CASSLVVSRARPDTEAFF. The CDR3, as DNA: TGTGCCAGCAGCTTGGTAGTATCCAGGGCTCGACCGGACACTGAAGCTTTCTTT.

The J gene is TRBJ1-1, the V gene TRBV11-2, with TRBD1 matching 7 bases. The CDR3 is 15 residues long. Looked up from germline, CDR1 is SGHAT and CDR2 is FQNNGV. V dropped 0 bases and J dropped 6; count of bases not matched to a gene: 7. The CDR3 bases are TGTGCCAGCAGCTTAGAAGGGGGCGTCGGCTCTGAAGCTTTCTTT. Its translation is CASSLEGGVGSEAFF.

The chain carries TRBV3-1 (or the pseudogene TRBV3-2) and TRBJ2-7; D possibly corresponds to TRBD1 (6 bases). V was pared by 0 bases and J by 5 bases, with 14 bases between. The CDR3 has 15 amino acids. Germline CDR1 reads LGHDT; CDR2 reads YNNKEL (reference sequence). This CDR3 reads CASSQDTRGFDEQYF. CDR3 sequence (DNA): TGTGCCAGCAGCCAAGATACCAGGGGTTTCGACGAGCAGTACTTC.